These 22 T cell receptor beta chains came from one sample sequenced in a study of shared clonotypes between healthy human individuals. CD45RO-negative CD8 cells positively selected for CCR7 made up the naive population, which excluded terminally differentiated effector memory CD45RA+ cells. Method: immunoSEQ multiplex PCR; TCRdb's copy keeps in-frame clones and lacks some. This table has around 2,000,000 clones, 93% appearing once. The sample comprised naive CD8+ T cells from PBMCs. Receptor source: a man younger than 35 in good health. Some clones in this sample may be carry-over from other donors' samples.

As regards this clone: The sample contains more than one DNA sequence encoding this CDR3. As DNA, the CDR3 is TGTGCCAGCAGCGTGGGACAGGGAACAGATACGCAGTATTTT. This gives the protein CASSVGQGTDTQYF. This rearrangement joins TRBV9 to TRBJ2-3; TRBD1 aligns across 9 bases. CDR1 and CDR2 from the germline V gene are SGDLS and YYNGEE. This CDR3 is built from 14 residues. Trimming took 2 bases from V and 3 from J; bases not matched to a gene: 1.

This CDR3 is CAPGTSYNEQFF. CDR3 in DNA: TGTGCCCCTGGGACATCCTACAATGAGCAGTTCTTC. The chain joins TRBV19 to TRBJ2-1, with D perhaps TRBD1 (6 bases). CDR3 length: 12 residues. With 11 bases removed from V and 1 base from J, the gap between germline ends came to 9 bases. CDR1 is LNHDA, CDR2 SQIVND, per germline (reference sequence). Full variable domain (outside the CDR3, taken from reference TRBV19 and TRBJ2-1): DGGITQSPKYLFRKEGQNVTLSCEQNLNHDAMYWYRQDPGQGLRLIYYSQIVNDFQKGDIAEGYSVSREKKESFPLTVTSAQKNPTAFYLCAPGTSYNEQFFGPGTRLTVL.

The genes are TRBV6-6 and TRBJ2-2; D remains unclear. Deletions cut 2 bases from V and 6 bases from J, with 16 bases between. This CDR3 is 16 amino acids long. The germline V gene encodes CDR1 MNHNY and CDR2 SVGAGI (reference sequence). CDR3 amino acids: CASSYPTLAGPGELFF. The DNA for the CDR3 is TGTGCCAGCAGTTACCCCACGCTGGCCGGGCCCGGGGAGCTGTTTTTT.

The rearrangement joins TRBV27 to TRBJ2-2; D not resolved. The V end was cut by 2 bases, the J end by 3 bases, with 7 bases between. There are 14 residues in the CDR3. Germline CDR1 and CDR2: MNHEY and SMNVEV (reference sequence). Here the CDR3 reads CASSLAYHTGELFF. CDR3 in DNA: TGTGCCAGCAGTTTAGCCTACCACACCGGGGAGCTGTTTTTT.

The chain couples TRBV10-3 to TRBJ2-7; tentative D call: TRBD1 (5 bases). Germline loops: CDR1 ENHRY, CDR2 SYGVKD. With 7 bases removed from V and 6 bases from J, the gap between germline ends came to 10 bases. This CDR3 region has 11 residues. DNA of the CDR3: TGTGCCATCAAACAGGACCTCGAGCAGTACTTC. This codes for CAIKQDLEQYF.

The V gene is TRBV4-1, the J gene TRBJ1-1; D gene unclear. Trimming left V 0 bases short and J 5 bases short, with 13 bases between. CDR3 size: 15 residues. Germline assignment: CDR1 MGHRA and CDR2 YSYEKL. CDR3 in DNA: TGCGCCAGCAGCCAAGAGGATCGCCCATGGACTGAAGCTTTCTTT. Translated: CASSQEDRPWTEAFF.

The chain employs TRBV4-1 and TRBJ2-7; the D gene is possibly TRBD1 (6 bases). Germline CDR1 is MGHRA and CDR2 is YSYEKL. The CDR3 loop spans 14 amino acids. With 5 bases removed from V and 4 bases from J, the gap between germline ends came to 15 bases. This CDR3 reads CASSEHPDSYEQYF. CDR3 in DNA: TGCGCCAGCAGCGAACACCCGGACAGTTACGAGCAGTACTTC.

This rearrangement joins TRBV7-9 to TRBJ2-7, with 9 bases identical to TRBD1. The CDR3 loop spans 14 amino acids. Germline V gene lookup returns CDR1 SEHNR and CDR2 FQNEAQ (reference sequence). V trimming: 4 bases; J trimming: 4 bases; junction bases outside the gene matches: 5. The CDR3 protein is CASSYRDRAYEQYF. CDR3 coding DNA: TGTGCCAGCAGCTACCGGGACAGGGCTTACGAGCAGTACTTC.

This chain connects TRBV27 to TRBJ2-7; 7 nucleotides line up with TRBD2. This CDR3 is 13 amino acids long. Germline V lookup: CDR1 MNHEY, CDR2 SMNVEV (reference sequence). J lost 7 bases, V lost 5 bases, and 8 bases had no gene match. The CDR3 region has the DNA TGTGCCAGCAGTCAGCTAGCGGTCCTGGAGCAGTACTTC. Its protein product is CASSQLAVLEQYF.

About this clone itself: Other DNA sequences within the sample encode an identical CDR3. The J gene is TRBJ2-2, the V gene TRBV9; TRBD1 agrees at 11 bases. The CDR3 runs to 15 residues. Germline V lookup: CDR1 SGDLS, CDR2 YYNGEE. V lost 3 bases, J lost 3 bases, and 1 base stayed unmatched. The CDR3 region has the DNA TGTGCCAGCAGCGGGACAGGGGGCTACACCGGGGAGCTGTTTTTT. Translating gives CASSGTGGYTGELFF.

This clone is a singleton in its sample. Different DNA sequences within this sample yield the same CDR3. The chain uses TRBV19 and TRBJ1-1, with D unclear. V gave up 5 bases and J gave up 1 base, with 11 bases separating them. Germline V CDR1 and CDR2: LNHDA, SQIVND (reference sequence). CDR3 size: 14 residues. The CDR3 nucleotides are TGTGCCAGTAGTGACCGCGGAGGGAACACTGAAGCTTTCTTT. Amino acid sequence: CASSDRGGNTEAFF.

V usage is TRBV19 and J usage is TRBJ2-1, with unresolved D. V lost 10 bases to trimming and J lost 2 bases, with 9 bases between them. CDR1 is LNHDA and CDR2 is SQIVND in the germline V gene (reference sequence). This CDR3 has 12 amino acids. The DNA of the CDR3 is TGTGCCACCTTTGACACCTACAATGAGCAGTTCTTC. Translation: CATFDTYNEQFF.

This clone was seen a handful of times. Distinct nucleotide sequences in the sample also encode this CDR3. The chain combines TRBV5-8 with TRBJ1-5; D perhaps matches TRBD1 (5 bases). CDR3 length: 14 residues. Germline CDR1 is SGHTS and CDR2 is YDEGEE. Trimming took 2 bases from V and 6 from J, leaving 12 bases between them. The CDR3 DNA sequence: TGTGCCAGCAGCTTTAGGGGCGGGGGTCAGCCCCAGCATTTT. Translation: CASSFRGGGQPQHF.

The CDR3 region has the DNA TGTGCCAGCAGCCTAGACAGGGCCTGGGGCGGCAATCAGCCCCAGCATTTT. It yields the protein CASSLDRAWGGNQPQHF. This chain links TRBV28 with TRBJ1-5, with 7 bases identical to TRBD1. Germline V gene data show CDR1 as MDHEN and CDR2 as SYDVKM. The junction had 13 bases not matched to a gene; V was cut back by 6 bases and J by 2 bases. This CDR3 comprises 17 residues.

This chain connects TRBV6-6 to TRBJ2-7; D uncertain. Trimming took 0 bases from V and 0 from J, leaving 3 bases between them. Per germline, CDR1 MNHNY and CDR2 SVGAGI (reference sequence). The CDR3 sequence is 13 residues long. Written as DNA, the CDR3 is TGTGCCAGCAGTTACTCCATCTCCTACGAGCAGTACTTC. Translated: CASSYSISYEQYF.

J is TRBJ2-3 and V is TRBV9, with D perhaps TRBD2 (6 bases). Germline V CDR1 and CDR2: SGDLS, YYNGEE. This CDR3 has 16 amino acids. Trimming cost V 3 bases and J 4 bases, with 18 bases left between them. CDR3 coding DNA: TGTGCCAGCAGCGCTGAAGCCGGGACTGGTGCAGATACGCAGTATTTT. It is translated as CASSAEAGTGADTQYF.

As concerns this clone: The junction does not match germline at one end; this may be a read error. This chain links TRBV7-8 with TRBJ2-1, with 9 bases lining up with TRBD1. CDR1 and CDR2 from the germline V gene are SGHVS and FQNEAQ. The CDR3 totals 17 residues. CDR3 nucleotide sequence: TGTGCCAGCAGTTTAGCCAACCGGGACAGGGATTGGGATGAGCAGTTCTTC. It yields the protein CASSLANRDRDWDEQFF.

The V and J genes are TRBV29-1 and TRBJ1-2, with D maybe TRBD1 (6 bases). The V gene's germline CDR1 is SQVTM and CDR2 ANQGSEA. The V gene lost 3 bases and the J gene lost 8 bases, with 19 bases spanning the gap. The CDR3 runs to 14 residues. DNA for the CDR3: TGCAGCGTTGATTTCACAGGGTCCGATAGGGGCTACACCTTC. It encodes CSVDFTGSDRGYTF.

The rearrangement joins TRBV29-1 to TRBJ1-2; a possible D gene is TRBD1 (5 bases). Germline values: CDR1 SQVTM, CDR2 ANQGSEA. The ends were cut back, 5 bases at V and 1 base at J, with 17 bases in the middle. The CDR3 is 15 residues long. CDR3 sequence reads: CSVLRTEQGNYGYTF. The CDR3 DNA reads TGCAGCGTTCTTCGAACGGAGCAGGGTAACTATGGCTACACCTTC.

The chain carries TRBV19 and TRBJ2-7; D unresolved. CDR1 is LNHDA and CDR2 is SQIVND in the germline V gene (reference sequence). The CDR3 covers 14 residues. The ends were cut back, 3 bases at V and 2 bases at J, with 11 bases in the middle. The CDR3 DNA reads TGTGCCAGTAGTATCCGAGGCCTCGCCTACGAGCAGTACTTC. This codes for CASSIRGLAYEQYF.

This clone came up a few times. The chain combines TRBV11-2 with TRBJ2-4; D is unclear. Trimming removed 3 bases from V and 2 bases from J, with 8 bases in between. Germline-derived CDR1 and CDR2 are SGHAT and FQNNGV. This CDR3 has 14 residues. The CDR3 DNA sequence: TGTGCCAGCAGCTTCGCGCCACCCAAAAACATTCAGTACTTC. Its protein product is CASSFAPPKNIQYF.

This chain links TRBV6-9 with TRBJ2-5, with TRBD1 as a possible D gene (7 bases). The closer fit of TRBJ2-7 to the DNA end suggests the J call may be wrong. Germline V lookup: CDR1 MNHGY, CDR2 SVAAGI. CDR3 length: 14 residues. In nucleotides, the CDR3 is TGTGCCGGACTAAGACAGGGAGGTACCTACGAGCAGTACTTC. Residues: CAGLRQGGTYEQYF.